The 3 T cell receptor beta chains below all came from one sample that was sequenced in a study of response to subunit inactivated influenza vaccine. TCRdb analysed the RT-PCR reads with MiXCR anew, one entry per CDR3 protein. This table holds some 640,000 distinct CDR3 sequences, approximately 15% found once. The sequencing here drew on PBMCs from blood, taken approximately 15 days before vaccination. The receptors here all came from a man between 45 and 60 years old who received an inactivated influenza vaccine.

This clonotype came up a few times. The chain couples TRBV7-9 to TRBJ2-1; D possibly corresponds to TRBD2 (6 bases). The V gene's germline CDR1 is SEHNR and CDR2 FQNEAQ (reference sequence). The CDR3 is made up of 15 amino acids. Trimming took 5 bases from V and 8 from J, leaving 19 bases between them. This chain's CDR3 is CASSLPGLRADEQFF. In nucleotides, the CDR3 is TGTGCCAGCAGCCTTCCGGGACTTAGAGCCGATGAGCAGTTCTTC. The full variable domain, completed using reference TRBV7-9 and TRBJ2-1, is DTGVSQNPRHKITKRGQNVTFRCDPISEHNRLYWYRQTLGQGPEFLTYFQNEAQLEKSRLLSDRFSAERPKGSFSTLEIQRTEQGDSAMYLCASSLPGLRADEQFFGPGTRLTVL.

The gene calls are TRBV5-1 and TRBJ1-1; D not certain. Germline CDR1 reads SGHRS; CDR2 reads YFSETQ. This CDR3 has 13 residues. The ends were cut back, 4 bases at V and 1 base at J, with 8 bases in the middle. The CDR3 is CASSMPSNTEAFF. DNA for the CDR3: TGCGCCAGCAGCATGCCATCGAACACTGAAGCTTTCTTT.

The chain couples TRBV19 to TRBJ2-7, with a tentative D call TRBD1 (6 bases). CDR3 length: 13 amino acids. CDR1 LNHDA and CDR2 SQIVND come from the germline V gene (reference sequence). V shed 2 bases and J shed 6 bases, with 11 bases lying between them. DNA of the CDR3: TGTGCCAGTAGTATAACAGGGACGGCCGAGCAGTACTTC. This sequence encodes CASSITGTAEQYF.